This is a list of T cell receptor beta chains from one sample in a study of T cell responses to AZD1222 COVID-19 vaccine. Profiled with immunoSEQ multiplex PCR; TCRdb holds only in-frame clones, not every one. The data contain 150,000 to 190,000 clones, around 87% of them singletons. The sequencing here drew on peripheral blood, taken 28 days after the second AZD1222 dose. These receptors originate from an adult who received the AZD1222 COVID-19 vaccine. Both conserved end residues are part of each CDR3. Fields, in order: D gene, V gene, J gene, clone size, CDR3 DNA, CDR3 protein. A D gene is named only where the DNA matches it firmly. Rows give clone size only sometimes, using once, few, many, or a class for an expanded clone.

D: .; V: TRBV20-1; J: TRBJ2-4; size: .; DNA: TGCAGTGCTAGCCGTCAAAACATTCAGTACTTC; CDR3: CSASRQNIQYF
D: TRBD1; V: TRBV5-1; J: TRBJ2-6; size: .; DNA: TGCGCCAGCAGGCCAGACAGGGCTGGGGCCAACGTCCTGACTTTC; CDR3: CASRPDRAGANVLTF
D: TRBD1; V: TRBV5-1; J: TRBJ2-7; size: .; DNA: TGCGCCAGCAGCACCCTACGGCGGTCCGACAGGGCCTACGAGCAGTACTTC; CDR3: CASSTLRRSDRAYEQYF
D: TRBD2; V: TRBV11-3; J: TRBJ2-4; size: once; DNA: TGTGCCAGCAGCCGAAGCGGGAGAGACATTCAGTACTTC; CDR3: CASSRSGRDIQYF
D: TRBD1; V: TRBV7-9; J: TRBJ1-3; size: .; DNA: TGTGCCAGCAGCTCTTGGACAGGCGCCTCCTTCAGCTCTGGAAACACCATATATTTT; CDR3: CASSSWTGASFSSGNTIYF
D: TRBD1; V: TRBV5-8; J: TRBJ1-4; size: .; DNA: TGTGCCAGCAGCTGGAACAGGGGTGTAACTGAAAAACTGTTTTTT; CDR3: CASSWNRGVTEKLFF
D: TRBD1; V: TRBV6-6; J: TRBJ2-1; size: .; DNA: TGTGCCAGCAGTCCCCGGACAGGGGGCACGATCAATGAGCAGTTCTTC; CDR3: CASSPRTGGTINEQFF
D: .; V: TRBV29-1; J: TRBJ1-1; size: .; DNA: TGCAGCGTTTTGGGGCCCCTTCCCCCTCCCGAAGCTTTCTTT; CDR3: CSVLGPLPPPEAFF
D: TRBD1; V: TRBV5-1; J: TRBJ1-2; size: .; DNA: TGCGCCAGCAGCTTGGGAGGACAGGGATTTGGCTACACCTTC; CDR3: CASSLGGQGFGYTF
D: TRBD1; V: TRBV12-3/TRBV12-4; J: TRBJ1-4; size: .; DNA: TGTGCCAGCAGGAAAACAGGGGTAGAAAAACTGTTTTTT; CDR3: CASRKTGVEKLFF
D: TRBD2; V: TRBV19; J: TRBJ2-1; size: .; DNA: TGTGCCAGTAGTAGATTAGGTAGCGGGAGTGTCCCGAATGAGCAGTTCTTC; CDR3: CASSRLGSGSVPNEQFF
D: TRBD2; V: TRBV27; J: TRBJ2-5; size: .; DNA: TGTGCCAGCAGACGTACTGGACTAGCGGGATTGGAGACCCAGTACTTC; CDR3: CASRRTGLAGLETQYF
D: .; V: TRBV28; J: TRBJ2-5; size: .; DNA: TGTGCCAGCAGCCTCGGAGTCGGCCAGTACTTC; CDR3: CASSLGVGQYF
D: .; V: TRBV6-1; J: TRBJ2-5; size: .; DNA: TGTGCCAGCAGTGAAACTCTGGGATCAGAGACCCAGTACTTC; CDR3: CASSETLGSETQYF
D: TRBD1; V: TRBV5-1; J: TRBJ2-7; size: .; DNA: TGCGCCAGCAGCTTGACAGGGGGCAGGTACGAGCAGTACTTC; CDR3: CASSLTGGRYEQYF
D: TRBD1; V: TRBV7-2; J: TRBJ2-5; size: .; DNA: TGTGCCAGCAGCTTGGTGGACAGGGCGCAAGAGACCCAGTACTTC; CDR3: CASSLVDRAQETQYF
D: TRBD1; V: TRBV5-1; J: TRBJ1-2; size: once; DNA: TGCGCCAGCAGCTTTAGGACAGGAGACGTTCCAAAGTATGGCTACACCTTC; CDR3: CASSFRTGDVPKYGYTF
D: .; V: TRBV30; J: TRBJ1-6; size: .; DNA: TGTGCCTGGAGTGTATCGGGGGGCGGGGGTTCACCCCTCCACTTT; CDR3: CAWSVSGGGGSPLHF
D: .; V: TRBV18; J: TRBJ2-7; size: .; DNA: TGTGCCAGCTCACCAAGTAGGGGGGTCGAGCAGTACTTC; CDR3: CASSPSRGVEQYF
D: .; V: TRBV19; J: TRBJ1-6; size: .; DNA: TGTGCCAGTAGTACGGTCGCGGGGGATTCACCCCTCCACTTT; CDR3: CASSTVAGDSPLHF
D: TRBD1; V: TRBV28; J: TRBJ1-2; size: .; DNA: TGTGCCAGCAGGGCTTTAACAGGGGCTTACTATGGCTACACCTTC; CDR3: CASRALTGAYYGYTF
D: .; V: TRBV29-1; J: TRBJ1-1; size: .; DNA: TGCAGCGTTGAGCGGGACACCGGGAATCTTGGAGCTTTCTTT; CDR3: CSVERDTGNLGAFF
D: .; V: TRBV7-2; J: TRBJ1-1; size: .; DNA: TGTGCCAGCAGCTTAGATCTTCAGGGTAGAAGGAACACTGAAGCTTTCTTT; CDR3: CASSLDLQGRRNTEAFF
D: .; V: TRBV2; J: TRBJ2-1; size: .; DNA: TGTGCCAGCGGCTTAGTGATGGACACGAACAATGAGCAGTTCTTC; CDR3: CASGLVMDTNNEQFF
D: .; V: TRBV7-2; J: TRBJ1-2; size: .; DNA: TGTGCCAGCAGCTTAAGGATCCAGGTCTTTCACACCTTC; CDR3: CASSLRIQVFHTF
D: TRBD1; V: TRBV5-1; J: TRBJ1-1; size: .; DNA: TGCGCCAGCGCCCGGGACAGGGGCGTTGATGAAGCTTTCTTT; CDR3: CASARDRGVDEAFF
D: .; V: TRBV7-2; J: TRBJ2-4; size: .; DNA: TGTGCCAGCAGCGCAGCACTAGGAAACATTCAGTACTTC; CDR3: CASSAALGNIQYF
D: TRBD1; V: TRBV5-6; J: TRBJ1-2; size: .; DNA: TGTGCCAGCAGTTTGGGACAGGGGAAGACGGGCTACACCTTC; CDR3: CASSLGQGKTGYTF
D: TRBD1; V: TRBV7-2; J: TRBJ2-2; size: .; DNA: TGTGCCAGCAGGTGGGACAGGGGGCCCACCGGGGAGCTGTTTTTT; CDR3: CASRWDRGPTGELFF
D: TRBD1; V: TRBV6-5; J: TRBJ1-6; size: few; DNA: TGTGCCAGCAGTTCTACAGGGGGCTCACCCCTCCACTTT; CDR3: CASSSTGGSPLHF
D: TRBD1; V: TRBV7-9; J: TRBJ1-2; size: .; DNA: TGTGCCAGCAGCATATGGACAGGGGCGAACTATGGCTACACCTTC; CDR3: CASSIWTGANYGYTF
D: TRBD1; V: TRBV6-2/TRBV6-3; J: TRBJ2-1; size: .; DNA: TGTGCCAGCAGTTCTTTCCTTAACCCCCTAGGACAGGGTTACTACAATGAGCAGTTCTTC; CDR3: CASSSFLNPLGQGYYNEQFF
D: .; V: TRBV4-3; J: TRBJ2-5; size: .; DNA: TGCGCCAGCAGCCATATCGGGACACAAGAGACCCAGTACTTC; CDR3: CASSHIGTQETQYF
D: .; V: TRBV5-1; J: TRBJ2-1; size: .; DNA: TGCGCCAGCAGCTTGGACAGGGTAGCCTACAATGAGCAGTTCTTC; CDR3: CASSLDRVAYNEQFF
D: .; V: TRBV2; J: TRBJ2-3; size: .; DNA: TGTGCCAGCAGGAGCCAGGCCCCAGATACGCAGTATTTT; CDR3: CASRSQAPDTQYF
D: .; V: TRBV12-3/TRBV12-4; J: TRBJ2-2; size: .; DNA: TGTGCCAGCAGTTTAATGGGCGGGGAGCTGTTTTTT; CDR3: CASSLMGGELFF
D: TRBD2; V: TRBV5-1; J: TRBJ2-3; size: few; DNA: TGCGCCAGCAGTGTACCGGGAGGGGACACAGATACGCAGTATTTT; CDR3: CASSVPGGDTDTQYF
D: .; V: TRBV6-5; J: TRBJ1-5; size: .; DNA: TGTGCCAGCACTGGACAGCTTAATCAGCCCCAGCATTTT; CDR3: CASTGQLNQPQHF
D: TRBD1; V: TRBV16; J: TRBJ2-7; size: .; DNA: TGTGCCAGCAGCCTGGGCCTGGGATCGACAGGGGCCCTCGGTGAGCAGTACTTC; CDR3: CASSLGLGSTGALGEQYF
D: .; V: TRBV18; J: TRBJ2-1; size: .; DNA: TGTGCCAGCTCACCTTTGCCAGGGCCCTACAATGAGCAGTTCTTC; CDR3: CASSPLPGPYNEQFF
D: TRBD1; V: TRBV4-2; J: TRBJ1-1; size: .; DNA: TGTGCCAGCAGCCAAGGGGACAGCCAAGGGGCTTTCTTT; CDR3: CASSQGDSQGAFF
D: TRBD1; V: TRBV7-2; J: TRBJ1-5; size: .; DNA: TGTGCCAGCAGCTGGGGACAGGGAGGCCAGCCCCAGCATTTT; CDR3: CASSWGQGGQPQHF
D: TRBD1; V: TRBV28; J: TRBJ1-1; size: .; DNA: TGTGCCAGCAGTACCTGGACAGGGATGAACACTGAAGCTTTCTTT; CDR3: CASSTWTGMNTEAFF
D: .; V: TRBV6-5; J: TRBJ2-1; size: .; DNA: TGTGCCAGCAGCACCCTAGGAGGTGGGATCAATGAGCAGTTCTTC; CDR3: CASSTLGGGINEQFF
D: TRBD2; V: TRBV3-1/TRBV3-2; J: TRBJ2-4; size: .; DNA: TGTGCCAGCAGCCAACGGGTGGTCGGGGGGTTCAAAAACATTCAGTACTTC; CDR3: CASSQRVVGGFKNIQYF
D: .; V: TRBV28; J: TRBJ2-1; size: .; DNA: TGTGCCAGCACCCCGCCGGGAACCCGCAATGAGCAGTTCTTC; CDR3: CASTPPGTRNEQFF
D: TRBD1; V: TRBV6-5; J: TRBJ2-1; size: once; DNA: TGTGCCAGCAGCGGGACAGGGGGCATGAATGAGCAGTTCTTC; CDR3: CASSGTGGMNEQFF
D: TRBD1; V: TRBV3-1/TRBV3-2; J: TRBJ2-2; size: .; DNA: TGTGCCAGCAGCGAAAAGGGACAGGGGGTATCCGGGGAGCTGTTTTTT; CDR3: CASSEKGQGVSGELFF
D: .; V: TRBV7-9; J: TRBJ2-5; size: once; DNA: TGTGCCAGCAGTAGGGTTGCGGGGAAAGAGACCCAGTACTTC; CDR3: CASSRVAGKETQYF
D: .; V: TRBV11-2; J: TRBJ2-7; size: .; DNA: TGTGCCAGCAGCTTAGTAGGGCAGAACGAGCAGTACTTC; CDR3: CASSLVGQNEQYF
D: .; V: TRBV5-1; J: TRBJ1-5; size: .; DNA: TGCGCCAGCAGCTTGGATCACAGGTCGCCCCAGCATTTT; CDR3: CASSLDHRSPQHF
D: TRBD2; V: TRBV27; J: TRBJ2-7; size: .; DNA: TGTGCCAGTCCTTCCCTAGCGGGAGGGCAGGCTAACGAGCAGTACTTC; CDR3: CASPSLAGGQANEQYF
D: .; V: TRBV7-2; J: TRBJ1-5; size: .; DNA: TGTGCCAGCACCCCAGGGGACCAGCCCCAGCATTTT; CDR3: CASTPGDQPQHF
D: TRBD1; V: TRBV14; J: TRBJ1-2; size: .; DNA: TGTGCCAGCAGCCAAGGGACAGGGTTTACTGGCTACACCTTC; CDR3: CASSQGTGFTGYTF
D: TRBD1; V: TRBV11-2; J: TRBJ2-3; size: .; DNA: TGTGCCAGCAGTTATCCCCCGAGTCACCTCGGGACAGGGGTCCCAAGGGGGGGTACGCAGTATTTT; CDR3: CASSYPPSHLGTGVPRGGTQYF